These 11 T cell receptor beta chains originate from one sample sequenced in a study of cytomegalovirus exposure and HLA in healthy donors. PCR involved 60 Vbeta and 13 Jbeta primers. The method was immunoSEQ multiplex PCR; TCRdb's version includes in-frame clones alone and lacks a portion of them. The table lists a few hundred thousand clones, less than 80% of them singletons. The sequenced sample was PBMCs. Source of these receptors: a girl between 2 and 10 years old in good health and CMV-seronegative.

V usage is TRBV4-2 and J usage is TRBJ2-7; 7 nucleotides agree with TRBD2. CDR3 length: 15 residues. From germline, CDR1 is LGHNA and CDR2 YNFKEQ. The V and J ends lost 1 base and 5 bases, in that order; junction bases with no gene match: 8. Here the CDR3 reads CASSQGPGEGHEQYF. The CDR3 DNA is TGTGCCAGCAGCCAAGGTCCCGGGGAGGGCCACGAGCAGTACTTC.

The chain combines TRBV10-3 with TRBJ2-7; 8 bases fit TRBD2. This CDR3 contains 16 residues. Germline V gene data show CDR1 as ENHRY and CDR2 as SYGVKD. With 2 bases clipped from V and 5 bases from J, the junction kept 11 bases outside the gene matches. The CDR3 DNA follows: TGTGCCATCAGTGAGGGGGGCGGGAGGCCCGAGGACGAGCAGTACTTC. It is translated as CAISEGGGRPEDEQYF.

This rearrangement joins TRBV30 to TRBJ2-2, with TRBD2 matching 13 bases. Losses at the gene ends were 3 bases for V and 9 bases for J; bases not matched to a gene: 7. The germline CDR1 and CDR2 sequences are GTSNPN and SVGIG (reference sequence). This CDR3 comprises 15 residues. CDR3 sequence: CAWSKGLAGEWELFF. In DNA form, the CDR3 reads TGTGCCTGGAGCAAAGGACTAGCGGGAGAATGGGAGCTGTTTTTT.

The chain employs TRBV7-9 and TRBJ2-1; TRBD2 agrees at 11 bases. V dropped 3 bases and J dropped 3; count of bases not matched to a gene: 7. Germline CDR1 reads SEHNR; CDR2 reads FQNEAQ (reference sequence). This CDR3 region has 17 residues. CDR3 residues: CASSFLIAGGIYNEQFF. CDR3 nucleotides: TGTGCCAGCAGCTTCCTAATAGCGGGAGGGATCTACAATGAGCAGTTCTTC.

This clone was seen more than once but under ten times. The chain is built from TRBV6-1 and TRBJ2-1; no clear D gene. The length of the CDR3 is 16 residues. V lost 1 base to trimming and J lost 3 bases, with 13 bases between them. The V gene's germline CDR1 is MNHNS and CDR2 SASEGT. Here the CDR3 DNA reads TGTGCCAGCAGTGAAGGGCGAGGTTACGGCTACAATGAGCAGTTCTTC. This codes for CASSEGRGYGYNEQFF.

This chain joins TRBV10-3 and TRBJ1-2, with D hard to call. V lost 3 bases, J lost 4 bases, and 9 bases lay in between. There are 13 residues in the CDR3. The germline V gene has CDR1 ENHRY and CDR2 SYGVKD. The CDR3 reads CAISDREPYGYTF. CDR3 nucleotide sequence: TGTGCCATCAGTGACCGTGAGCCCTATGGCTACACCTTC.

V usage is TRBV5-4 and J usage is TRBJ2-1; TRBD2 might be the D (6 bases). This CDR3 is built from 15 residues. Looked up from germline, CDR1 is SGHNT and CDR2 is YYREEE (reference sequence). V lost 4 bases to trimming and J lost 4 bases, with 15 bases between them. The CDR3 is CASSAEGGTYNEQFF. DNA for the CDR3: TGTGCCAGCAGCGCGGAAGGCGGGACGTACAATGAGCAGTTCTTC.

The V call is TRBV7-3, the J call TRBJ1-1; TRBD1 is a possible D gene (6 bases). V was cut by 5 bases and J by 0 bases, with 10 bases left in between. The CDR3 has 14 residues. Germline CDR1 reads SGHTA; CDR2 reads FQGTGA. The CDR3 protein is CASSQSGVNTEAFF. CDR3 nucleotides: TGTGCCAGCAGCCAATCAGGGGTGAACACTGAAGCTTTCTTT.

The CDR3 spells CASTLGLAGGPHEQFF. The CDR3 coding sequence is TGTGCCAGTACCCTAGGACTAGCGGGAGGGCCCCATGAGCAGTTCTTC. V gene TRBV19 combines with J gene TRBJ2-1; 15 positions agree with TRBD2. Germline V gene data show CDR1 as LNHDA and CDR2 as SQIVND (reference sequence). The CDR3 totals 16 residues. The V and J ends lost 7 bases and 8 bases, in that order; junction bases with no gene match: 9.

The chain recombines TRBV5-1 with TRBJ2-7, with 7 bases matching TRBD2. The length of the CDR3 is 16 residues. Germline CDR1 SGHRS, CDR2 YFSETQ. The V and J ends lost 0 bases and 5 bases, in that order; junction bases with no gene match: 11. The CDR3 here is CASSLAYWRERNEQYF. CDR3 sequence (DNA): TGCGCCAGCAGCTTGGCCTATTGGCGGGAGCGAAACGAGCAGTACTTC. Complete variable domain (other parts from reference TRBV5-1 and TRBJ2-7): KAGVTQTPRYLIKTRGQQVTLSCSPISGHRSVSWYQQTPGQGLQFLFEYFSETQRNKGNFPGRFSGRQFSNSRSEMNVSTLELGDSALYLCASSLAYWRERNEQYFGPGTRLTVT.

A word on this clone: Different DNA sequences within this sample yield the same CDR3. The chain recombines TRBV7-6 with TRBJ2-5; 7 nucleotides align to TRBD2. Germline lookup yields CDR1 SGHVS and CDR2 FNYEAQ. The CDR3 consists of 15 residues. V shed 4 bases and J 5 bases; nucleotides not matched to a gene: 10. The CDR3 loop reads CASSSVAGAMETQYF. As DNA, the CDR3 is TGTGCCAGCAGCTCAGTCGCGGGAGCTATGGAGACCCAGTACTTC.